What follows describes a single TCR beta chain. As processed by the authors: How many nucleated cells were present was estimated from reference gene primer amplification. Some clones are missing from TCRdb's copy, which holds only in-frame ones; the method was immunoSEQ multiplex PCR. V and J calls and clone size follow that table, whereas D and trimming were derived from the DNA. The table has approximately 450,000 clones, approximately 90% seen once. These data are taken from a study of blood T cell repertoires in COVID-19. At the level of the study: Samples of COVID-19 (acute and convalescent) were obtained from the United States, Italy and Spain. PBMCs, B-cell-depleted T cells, or T cells were the source of the cDNA or gDNA that made up the material.

Cohorts were assigned according to the clinical history that participants reported. Germline V gene sequence: CDR1 KGHSH, CDR2 LQKENI. V was clipped by 3 bases and J by 6 bases, with 15 bases between them. The length of the CDR3 is 14 residues. The source of this sequence is a woman aged 18 to 35 with acute COVID-19. Sequenced input: PBMCs or T cells enriched from blood (not recorded which). The genes are TRBV18 and TRBJ2-7; D may be TRBD1 (6 bases). The chain's CDR3 is CASSPGVDRGEQYF. The DNA of the CDR3 is TGTGCCAGCTCACCGGGGGTGGACAGAGGCGAGCAGTACTTC.